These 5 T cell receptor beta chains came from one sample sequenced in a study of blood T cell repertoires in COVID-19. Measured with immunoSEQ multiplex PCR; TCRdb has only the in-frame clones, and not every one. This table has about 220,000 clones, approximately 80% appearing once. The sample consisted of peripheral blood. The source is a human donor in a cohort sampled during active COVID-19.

CDR3: CASSGSPGQGPAEQYF. The CDR3 bases are TGTGCCAGCAGCGGGAGCCCGGGACAGGGCCCAGCGGAGCAGTACTTC. This chain connects TRBV9 to TRBJ2-7, with 9 bases lining up with TRBD1. Germline assignment: CDR1 SGDLS and CDR2 YYNGEE. There are 16 residues in the CDR3. V lost 3 bases to trimming and J lost 7 bases; unmatched junction nucleotides: 14.

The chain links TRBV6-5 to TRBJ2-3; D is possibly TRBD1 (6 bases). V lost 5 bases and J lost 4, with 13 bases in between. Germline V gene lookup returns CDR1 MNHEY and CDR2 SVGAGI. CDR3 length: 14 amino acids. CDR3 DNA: TGTGCCAGCAGTCCACCACAGGGTGCAGATACGCAGTATTTT. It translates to CASSPPQGADTQYF.

CDR3: CASRTGGSYNEQFF. CDR3 in DNA: TGTGCCAGCAGGACAGGGGGTTCCTACAATGAGCAGTTCTTC. The rearrangement links TRBV28 to TRBJ2-1, with 9 nucleotides matching TRBD1. The V gene end was trimmed by 6 bases and the J gene end by 1 base; junction bases not matched to a gene: 1. The CDR3 covers 14 residues. In germline, CDR1 is MDHEN, CDR2 SYDVKM.

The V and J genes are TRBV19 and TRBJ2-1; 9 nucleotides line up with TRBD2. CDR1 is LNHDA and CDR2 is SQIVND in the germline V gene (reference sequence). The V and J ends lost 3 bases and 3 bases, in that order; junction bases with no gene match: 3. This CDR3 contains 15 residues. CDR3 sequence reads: CASSMTSGYYNEQFF. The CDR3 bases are TGTGCCAGTAGTATGACTAGCGGCTACTACAATGAGCAGTTCTTC.

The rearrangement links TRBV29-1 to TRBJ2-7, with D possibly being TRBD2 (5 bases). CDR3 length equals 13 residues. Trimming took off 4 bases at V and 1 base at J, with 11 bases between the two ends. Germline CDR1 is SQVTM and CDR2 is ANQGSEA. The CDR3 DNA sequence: TGCAGCGTTGTTCACGGAGGATCCTACGAGCAGTACTTC. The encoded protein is CSVVHGGSYEQYF.